Below are 7 T cell receptor beta chains sequenced from a single sample in a study of shared clonotypes between healthy human individuals. The method was immunoSEQ multiplex PCR; TCRdb's version includes in-frame clones alone and lacks a portion of them. The sample records 530,000 or so clones, 75% to 80% being singletons. Sequencing used PBMCs. These receptors originate from a woman in her 40s in good health. Some clones in this sample may be carry-over from other donors' samples.

This chain uses TRBV9 with TRBJ2-5; TRBD2 matches 11 bases. The germline CDR1 and CDR2 sequences are SGDLS and YYNGEE. The CDR3 runs 15 residues. J lost 4 bases, V lost 4 bases, and 6 bases had no gene match. The CDR3 region is CASSYAGLAGETQYF. The CDR3, as DNA: TGTGCCAGCAGCTACGCCGGACTAGCGGGAGAGACCCAGTACTTC.

The chain carries TRBV9 and TRBJ1-1; possibly TRBD1 for D (6 bases). Trimming took 4 bases from V and 4 from J, leaving 14 bases between them. Per germline, CDR1 SGDLS and CDR2 YYNGEE. The CDR3 length is 14 residues. The CDR3: CASSSLQGFTEAFF. CDR3 bases: TGTGCCAGCAGCTCCCTCCAGGGGTTCACTGAAGCTTTCTTT.

This clone is deemed medium-sized. This chain connects TRBV6-6 to TRBJ2-7; 10 bases map to TRBD2. Trimming took 2 bases from V and 0 from J; bases not matched to a gene: 4. The germline V gene has CDR1 MNHNY and CDR2 SVGAGI (reference sequence). The CDR3 extends over 16 amino acids. The CDR3 nucleotides read TGTGCCAGCAGTTACACGGCTAGCGGGAGCTCCTACGAGCAGTACTTC. This sequence encodes CASSYTASGSSYEQYF.

This chain links TRBV5-1 with TRBJ2-3, with 13 positions matching TRBD2. There are 16 residues in the CDR3. J lost 6 bases, V lost 7 bases, and 11 bases had no gene match. Per the germline V gene, CDR1 is SGHRS and CDR2 is YFSETQ. The CDR3 coding sequence is TGCGCCAGCCAGCACGGACTAGCGGGAGCAACGGATACGCAGTATTTT. The encoded protein is CASQHGLAGATDTQYF.

As to this clone: Other DNA sequences from this sample encode an identical CDR3 as well. The chain recombines TRBV18 with TRBJ2-1; the match to TRBD2 covers 7 bases. From germline, CDR1 is KGHSH and CDR2 LQKENI. This CDR3 region has 15 residues. Trimming removed 1 base from V and 0 bases from J; junction bases left unmatched: 0. The CDR3 reads CASSPLAGSYNEQFF. The CDR3 DNA reads TGTGCCAGCTCACCACTAGCGGGCTCCTACAATGAGCAGTTCTTC.

This sequence joins TRBV30 and TRBJ1-1, with D unresolved. The V end was cut by 0 bases, the J end by 0 bases, with 8 bases between. Germline assignment: CDR1 GTSNPN and CDR2 SVGIG (reference sequence). The CDR3 runs 14 residues. The CDR3 region has the DNA TGTGCCTGGAGTGTCGGGGAGATGAACACTGAAGCTTTCTTT. Residues: CAWSVGEMNTEAFF.

The chain combines TRBV7-3 with TRBJ1-1, with a possible D match to TRBD1 (6 bases). Trimming left V 5 bases short and J 1 base short, with 14 bases between. Looked up from germline, CDR1 is SGHTA and CDR2 is FQGTGA. This CDR3 contains 15 residues. CDR3 nucleotides: TGTGCCAGCAGCCAAATACGGGGGCAGAACACTGAAGCTTTCTTT. This gives the protein CASSQIRGQNTEAFF.